What follows is one T cell receptor (beta chain) and its context. The CDR3 is 15 residues long. Germline V gene data show CDR1 as ENHRY and CDR2 as SYGVKD. Trimming removed 7 bases at V and 2 bases at J, with 17 bases between. The data belong to a study of T cells after posttransplantation cyclophosphamide. The data were produced by immunoSEQ multiplex PCR, yet TCRdb's version contains in-frame clones alone and is incomplete. Seen here are 20,000 or so clones, roughly 72% observed once, and the top ten hold roughly 27%. Busulfan-fludarabine conditioning, marrow transplant, and cyclophosphamide on days +3 and +4 were administered.

This sequence was found in a male patient between 25 and 40 years old who received an allogeneic stem cell transplant from a related donor, was CMV-positive, and had acute GVHD only. The graft donor may have given rise to some T cells. Sequencing was performed on PBMCs, taken after an allogeneic stem cell transplant with post-transplant cyclophosphamide. This chain links TRBV10-3 with TRBJ1-1, with D perhaps matching TRBD1 (5 bases). The CDR3, as DNA: TGTGCCATCAATCCCCGCGCGGGGGTCAACACTGAAGCTTTCTTT. Translation gives CAINPRAGVNTEAFF.